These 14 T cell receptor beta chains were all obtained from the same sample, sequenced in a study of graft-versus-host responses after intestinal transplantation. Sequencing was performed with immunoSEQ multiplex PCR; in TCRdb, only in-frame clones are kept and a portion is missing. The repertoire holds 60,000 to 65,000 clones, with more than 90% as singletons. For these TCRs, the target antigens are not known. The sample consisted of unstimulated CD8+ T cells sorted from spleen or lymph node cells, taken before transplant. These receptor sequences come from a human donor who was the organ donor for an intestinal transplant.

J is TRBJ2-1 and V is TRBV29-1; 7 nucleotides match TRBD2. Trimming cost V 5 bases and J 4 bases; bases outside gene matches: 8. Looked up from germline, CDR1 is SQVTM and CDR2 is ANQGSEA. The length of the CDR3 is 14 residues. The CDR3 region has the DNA TGCAGCGTTTTTGGGGGGGAGGGGTACAATGAGCAGTTCTTC. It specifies CSVFGGEGYNEQFF.

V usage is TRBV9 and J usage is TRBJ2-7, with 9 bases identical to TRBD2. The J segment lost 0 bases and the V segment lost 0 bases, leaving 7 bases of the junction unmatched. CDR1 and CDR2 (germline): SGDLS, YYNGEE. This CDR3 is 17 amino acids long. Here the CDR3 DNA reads TGTGCCAGCAGCGTAGGTAGCGGGGGATTTGGCTCCTACGAGCAGTACTTC. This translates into CASSVGSGGFGSYEQYF.

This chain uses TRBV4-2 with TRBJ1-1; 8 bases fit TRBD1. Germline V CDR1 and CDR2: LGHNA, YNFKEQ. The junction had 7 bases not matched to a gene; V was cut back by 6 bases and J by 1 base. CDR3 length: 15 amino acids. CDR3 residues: CASRRGQGGNTEAFF. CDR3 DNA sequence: TGTGCCAGCAGACGAGGACAGGGAGGGAACACTGAAGCTTTCTTT.

The CDR3 region has the DNA TGTGCCAGCAGTTTACACAGGATAGGGATTTATCCCGGGGAGCTGTTTTTT. Its protein is CASSLHRIGIYPGELFF. The chain carries TRBV28 and TRBJ2-2, with D possibly being TRBD1 (5 bases). Germline V gives CDR1 MDHEN, CDR2 SYDVKM. The CDR3 extends over 17 amino acids. The germline V and J ends were trimmed by 2 bases and 6 bases, with 19 bases remaining between them.

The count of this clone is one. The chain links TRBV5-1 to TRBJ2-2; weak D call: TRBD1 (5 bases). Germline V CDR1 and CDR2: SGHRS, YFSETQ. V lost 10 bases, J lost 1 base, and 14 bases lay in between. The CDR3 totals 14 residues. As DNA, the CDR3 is TGCGCCGGAGAAGGGGAAGAGAACACCGGGGAGCTGTTTTTT. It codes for CAGEGEENTGELFF. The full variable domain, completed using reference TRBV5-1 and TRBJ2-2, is KAGVTQTPRYLIKTRGQQVTLSCSPISGHRSVSWYQQTPGQGLQFLFEYFSETQRNKGNFPGRFSGRQFSNSRSEMNVSTLELGDSALYLCAGEGEENTGELFFGEGSRLTVL.

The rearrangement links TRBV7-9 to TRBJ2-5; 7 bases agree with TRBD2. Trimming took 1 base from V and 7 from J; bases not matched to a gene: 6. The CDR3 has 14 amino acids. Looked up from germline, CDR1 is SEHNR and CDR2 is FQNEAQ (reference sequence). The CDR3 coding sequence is TGTGCCAGCAGCTTAGTAGGACTAGGCGCGACCCAGTACTTC. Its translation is CASSLVGLGATQYF. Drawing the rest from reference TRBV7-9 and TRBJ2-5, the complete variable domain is DTGVSQNPRHKITKRGQNVTFRCDPISEHNRLYWYRQTLGQGPEFLTYFQNEAQLEKSRLLSDRFSAERPKGSFSTLEIQRTEQGDSAMYLCASSLVGLGATQYFGPGTRLLVL.

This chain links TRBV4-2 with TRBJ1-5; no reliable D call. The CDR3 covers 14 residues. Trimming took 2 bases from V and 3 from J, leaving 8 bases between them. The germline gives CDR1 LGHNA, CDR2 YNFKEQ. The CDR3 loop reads CASSQTGDNQPQHF. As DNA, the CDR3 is TGTGCCAGCAGCCAAACCGGGGACAATCAGCCCCAGCATTTT.

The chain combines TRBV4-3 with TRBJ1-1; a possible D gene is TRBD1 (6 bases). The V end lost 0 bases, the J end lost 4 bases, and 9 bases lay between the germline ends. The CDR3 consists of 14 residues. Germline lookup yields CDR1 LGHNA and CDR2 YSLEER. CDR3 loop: CASSQEQGTTEAFF. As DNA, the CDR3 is TGCGCCAGCAGCCAAGAGCAGGGGACCACTGAAGCTTTCTTT.

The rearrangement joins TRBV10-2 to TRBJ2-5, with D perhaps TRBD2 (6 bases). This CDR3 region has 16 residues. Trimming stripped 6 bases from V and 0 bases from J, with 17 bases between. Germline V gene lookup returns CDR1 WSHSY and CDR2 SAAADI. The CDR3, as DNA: TGCGCCAGCAGGATAGGGACTGGGGAGTACCAAGAGACCCAGTACTTC. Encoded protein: CASRIGTGEYQETQYF.

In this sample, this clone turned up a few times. The CDR3 DNA follows: TGTGCCAGCAGTCGCTACCTAGCCAAAAACATTCAGTACTTC. Translating it yields CASSRYLAKNIQYF. The gene calls are TRBV9 and TRBJ2-4; D unresolved. The V gene lost 5 bases and the J gene lost 0 bases, with 9 bases spanning the gap. Germline V CDR1 and CDR2: SGDLS, YYNGEE. This CDR3 region has 14 residues.

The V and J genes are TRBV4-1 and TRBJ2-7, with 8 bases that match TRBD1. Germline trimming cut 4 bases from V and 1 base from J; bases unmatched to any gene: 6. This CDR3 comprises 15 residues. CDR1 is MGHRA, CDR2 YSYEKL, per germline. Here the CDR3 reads CASSLGTGRSYEQYF. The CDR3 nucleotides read TGCGCCAGCAGCCTCGGGACAGGCAGATCCTACGAGCAGTACTTC.

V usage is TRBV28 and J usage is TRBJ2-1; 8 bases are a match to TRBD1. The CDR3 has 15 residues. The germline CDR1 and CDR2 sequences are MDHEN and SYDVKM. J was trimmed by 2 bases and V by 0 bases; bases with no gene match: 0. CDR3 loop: CASSLWGQAYNEQFF. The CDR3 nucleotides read TGTGCCAGCAGTTTATGGGGACAGGCCTACAATGAGCAGTTCTTC. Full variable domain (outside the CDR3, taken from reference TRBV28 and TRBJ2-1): DVKVTQSSRYLVKRTGEKVFLECVQDMDHENMFWYRQDPGLGLRLIYFSYDVKMKEKGDIPEGYSVSREKKERFSLILESASTNQTSMYLCASSLWGQAYNEQFFGPGTRLTVL.

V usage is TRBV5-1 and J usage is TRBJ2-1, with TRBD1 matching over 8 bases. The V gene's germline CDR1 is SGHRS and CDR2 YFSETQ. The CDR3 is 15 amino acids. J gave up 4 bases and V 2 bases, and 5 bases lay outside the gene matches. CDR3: CASSLDRGFYNEQFF. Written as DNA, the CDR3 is TGCGCCAGCAGCTTAGACAGGGGATTTTACAATGAGCAGTTCTTC.

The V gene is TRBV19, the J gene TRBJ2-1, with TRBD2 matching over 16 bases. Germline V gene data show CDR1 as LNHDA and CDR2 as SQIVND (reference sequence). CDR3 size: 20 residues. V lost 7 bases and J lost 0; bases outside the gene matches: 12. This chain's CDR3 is CASTLSAGLAGGSSYNEQFF. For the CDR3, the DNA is TGTGCCAGTACTCTTTCTGCGGGACTAGCGGGAGGGAGCTCCTACAATGAGCAGTTCTTC. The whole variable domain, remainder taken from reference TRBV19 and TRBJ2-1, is DGGITQSPKYLFRKEGQNVTLSCEQNLNHDAMYWYRQDPGQGLRLIYYSQIVNDFQKGDIAEGYSVSREKKESFPLTVTSAQKNPTAFYLCASTLSAGLAGGSSYNEQFFGPGTRLTVL.